The 26 T cell receptor beta chains in this list originate from one sample, sequenced in a study of shared clonotypes between healthy human individuals. This table comes from immunoSEQ multiplex PCR, and its TCRdb copy is limited to in-frame clones, with some not included. The sample lists 650,000 to 700,000 clones; roughly 88% were seen once. The sample comprised memory CD8+ T cells from PBMCs. As for subset: CD45RO+ cells pooled with CCR7-negative TemRA cells. These receptors originate from a man aged 18 to 30 in good health. Some clones in this sample may be carry-over from other donors' samples.

This clone was found many times. The rearrangement links TRBV6-1 to TRBJ1-1; D perhaps matches TRBD1 (6 bases). The CDR3 length is 16 residues. V dropped 2 bases and J dropped 0 bases, with 13 bases sitting between them. The germline CDR1 and CDR2 sequences are MNHNS and SASEGT. CDR3 sequence: CASSEKPGHLNTEAFF. In nucleotides, the CDR3 is TGTGCCAGCAGTGAAAAACCGGGACATTTGAACACTGAAGCTTTCTTT.

In this sample, this clone turned up once. Other DNA variants within this sample encode the same CDR3. The chain uses TRBV27 and TRBJ2-2; no clear D gene. V lost 3 bases and J 2 bases, leaving 7 bases between the germline ends. CDR1 is MNHEY, CDR2 SMNVEV, per germline (reference sequence). This CDR3 has 14 amino acids. The CDR3 sequence: CASSFLLNTGELFF. The CDR3 region has the DNA TGTGCCAGCAGTTTCCTCCTTAACACCGGGGAGCTGTTTTTT.

This chain uses TRBV5-6 with TRBJ2-7; no clear D. Trimming stripped 0 bases from V and 4 bases from J, with 14 bases between. The CDR3 spans 15 residues. Per the germline V gene, CDR1 is SGHDT and CDR2 is YYEEEE. CDR3 residues: CASSLASQREYEQYF. The CDR3 nucleotides are TGTGCCAGCAGCTTGGCTTCGCAGAGAGAGTACGAGCAGTACTTC.

The chain uses TRBV4-3 and TRBJ2-1, with 9 bases lining up with TRBD2. J lost 8 bases, V lost 4 bases, and 12 bases had no gene match. Germline lookup yields CDR1 LGHNA and CDR2 YSLEER. The CDR3 is 16 residues long. The chain's CDR3 is CASSPEAGGPGDEQFF. DNA for the CDR3: TGCGCCAGCAGCCCCGAGGCGGGAGGGCCGGGGGATGAGCAGTTCTTC.

This chain uses TRBV7-9 with TRBJ2-7; D call uncertain. V was clipped by 4 bases and J by 2 bases, with 9 bases between them. Looked up from germline, CDR1 is SEHNR and CDR2 is FQNEAQ (reference sequence). This CDR3 has 13 amino acids. CDR3 nucleotide sequence: TGTGCCAGCAGCTCGGACGTCACCTACGAGCAGTACTTC. Protein: CASSSDVTYEQYF.

The chain links TRBV5-4 to TRBJ2-2; D remains unclear. The V and J ends lost 4 bases and 1 base respectively, with 14 bases between them. CDR3 length: 16 amino acids. The germline V gene has CDR1 SGHNT and CDR2 YYREEE (reference sequence). The CDR3 loop reads CASSPLKARNTGELFF. In nucleotides, the CDR3 is TGTGCCAGCAGCCCTCTGAAAGCTAGGAACACCGGGGAGCTGTTTTTT.

This chain uses TRBV6-5 with TRBJ2-7; TRBD1 agrees at 11 bases. The germline V gene has CDR1 MNHEY and CDR2 SVGAGI. The CDR3 is 14 residues long. The J segment lost 5 bases and the V segment lost 6 bases, leaving 6 bases of the junction unmatched. CDR3 in DNA: TGTGCCAGCAGAATGGACAGGGGGCTCGACGAGCAGTACTTC. Translated: CASRMDRGLDEQYF.

The gene calls are TRBV27 and TRBJ2-7; 7 nucleotides line up with TRBD1. The CDR3 spans 15 residues. Unmatched junction bases numbered 7, after V lost 5 bases and J lost 0 bases. Germline loops: CDR1 MNHEY, CDR2 SMNVEV (reference sequence). The CDR3 is CASSPIDRASYEQYF. CDR3 DNA sequence: TGTGCCAGCAGTCCGATCGACAGGGCCTCCTACGAGCAGTACTTC.

This clone was observed a handful of times. V is TRBV19 and J is TRBJ1-1; D not resolved. The CDR3 consists of 12 residues. V gave up 3 bases and J gave up 8 bases, with 10 bases separating them. Germline CDR1 is LNHDA and CDR2 is SQIVND (reference sequence). The CDR3 loop is CASSMRTEEAFF. The CDR3 region has the DNA TGTGCCAGTAGTATGCGGACGGAAGAAGCTTTCTTT.

The rearrangement uses TRBV2 and TRBJ2-7; D is tentatively TRBD1 or TRBD2 (6 bases each). The CDR3 consists of 13 residues. CDR1 is SNHLY, CDR2 FYNNEI, per germline. Trimming removed 8 bases from V and 5 bases from J, with 16 bases in between. In DNA, the CDR3 is TGTGCCAGCCGGATAGGGGGGTGGGACGAGCAGTACTTC. This gives the protein CASRIGGWDEQYF.

The CDR3 here is CASSLDLGAEQYF. CDR3 sequence (DNA): TGTGCCAGCAGCTTAGATCTAGGGGCCGAGCAGTACTTC. The V gene is TRBV11-2, the J gene TRBJ2-7, with D possibly matching TRBD1 (5 bases). Germline V gives CDR1 SGHAT, CDR2 FQNNGV. Trimming removed 0 bases at V and 6 bases at J, with 9 bases between. CDR3 size: 13 residues.

V is TRBV6-5 and J is TRBJ1-1; 8 bases fit TRBD1. Losses at the gene ends were 7 bases for V and 6 bases for J; bases not matched to a gene: 7. The CDR3 sequence is 13 residues long. Germline lookup yields CDR1 MNHEY and CDR2 SVGAGI. The CDR3 here is CASIYQGASEAFF. CDR3 coding DNA: TGTGCCAGCATCTACCAGGGGGCCTCTGAAGCTTTCTTT.

CDR3 in amino acids: CASSINRGPGYTF. The CDR3 DNA is TGCGCCAGCAGCATCAACAGGGGGCCTGGCTACACCTTC. The rearrangement uses TRBV5-1 and TRBJ1-2, with TRBD1 matching over 9 bases. Germline CDR1 is SGHRS and CDR2 is YFSETQ. J lost 7 bases, V lost 4 bases, and 5 bases had no gene match. There are 13 residues in the CDR3.

The V and J genes are TRBV6-1 and TRBJ2-5; D ambiguous. The germline V and J ends were trimmed by 8 bases and 3 bases, with 16 bases remaining between them. CDR1 and CDR2 (germline): MNHNS, SASEGT. The CDR3 sequence is 14 residues long. CDR3 in amino acids: CASRNYYNKETQYF. The CDR3 nucleotides read TGTGCCAGCCGAAACTATTATAATAAAGAGACCCAGTACTTC.

The chain carries TRBV7-9 and TRBJ2-7; D unclear. V was trimmed by 5 bases and J by 7 bases, leaving 15 bases between them. The CDR3 contains 13 residues. CDR1 is SEHNR and CDR2 is FQNEAQ in the germline V gene (reference sequence). The CDR3 DNA reads as TGTGCCAGCAGCCCCCCGCGATATGGTGAGCAGTACTTC. It codes for CASSPPRYGEQYF.

There are a few counts of this clone. The V gene is TRBV28, the J gene TRBJ2-3; no reliable D call. V was trimmed by 4 bases and J by 0 bases, leaving 11 bases between them. Germline V CDR1 and CDR2: MDHEN, SYDVKM. The CDR3 length is 15 residues. The CDR3 DNA sequence: TGTGCCAGCAGTTCCTTAGGGATCAGCACAGATACGCAGTATTTT. Its protein product is CASSSLGISTDTQYF.

In regard to this clone: Other nucleotide sequences in the sample specify the same CDR3. The genes are TRBV11-2 and TRBJ2-7; no reliable D call. The CDR3 runs 11 residues. Germline V lookup: CDR1 SGHAT, CDR2 FQNNGV. V lost 2 bases to trimming and J lost 4 bases, with 3 bases between them. As DNA, the CDR3 is TGTGCCAGCAGCTTAAATTACGAGCAGTACTTC. As protein: CASSLNYEQYF. Full variable domain (outside the CDR3, taken from reference TRBV11-2 and TRBJ2-7): EAGVAQSPRYKIIEKRQSVAFWCNPISGHATLYWYQQILGQGPKLLIQFQNNGVVDDSQLPKDRFSAERLKGVDSTLKIQPAKLEDSAVYLCASSLNYEQYFGPGTRLTVT.

The CDR3 coding sequence is TGTGCCAGCAGCTTAAACAGCGTGGGCCCTAATTCACCCCTCCACTTT. This gives the protein CASSLNSVGPNSPLHF. The chain joins TRBV11-2 to TRBJ1-6; D uncertain. The V and J ends lost 2 bases and 6 bases respectively, with 14 bases between them. The CDR3 has 16 amino acids. Germline V CDR1 and CDR2: SGHAT, FQNNGV.

J is TRBJ2-7 and V is TRBV15; the D gene is possibly TRBD2 (5 bases). This CDR3 comprises 15 residues. Trimming stripped 5 bases from V and 0 bases from J, with 14 bases between. The V gene's germline CDR1 is LNHNV and CDR2 YYDKDF (reference sequence). The CDR3 here is CATSEYVGSSYEQYF. In DNA, the CDR3 is TGTGCCACCAGCGAATACGTAGGGAGCTCCTACGAGCAGTACTTC. Full variable domain (outside the CDR3, taken from reference TRBV15 and TRBJ2-7): DAMVIQNPRYQVTQFGKPVTLSCSQTLNHNVMYWYQQKSSQAPKLLFHYYDKDFNNEADTPDNFQSRRPNTSFCFLDIRSPGLGDTAMYLCATSEYVGSSYEQYFGPGTRLTVT.

The chain joins TRBV27 to TRBJ2-1, with a possible D match to TRBD1 (6 bases). CDR1 is MNHEY, CDR2 SMNVEV, per germline (reference sequence). CDR3 length equals 14 residues. With 6 bases removed from V and 6 bases from J, the gap between germline ends came to 15 bases. CDR3 residues: CASRHSGAPNEQFF. The CDR3 DNA reads TGTGCCAGCAGGCATTCAGGGGCACCCAATGAGCAGTTCTTC.

V and J are TRBV27 and TRBJ1-5, with D maybe TRBD1 (5 bases). Trimming shortened V by 0 bases and J by 5 bases, and 8 bases separated the two germline ends. Germline CDR1 is MNHEY and CDR2 is SMNVEV (reference sequence). This CDR3 contains 14 residues. This CDR3 is CASSLSGTYQPQHF. The DNA for the CDR3 is TGTGCCAGCAGTTTATCGGGGACTTATCAGCCCCAGCATTTT.

The genes are TRBV9 and TRBJ2-7; maybe TRBD1 (6 bases). This CDR3 region has 14 residues. Germline V gene sequence: CDR1 SGDLS, CDR2 YYNGEE. Trimming shortened V by 4 bases and J by 4 bases, and 15 bases separated the two germline ends. CDR3 coding DNA: TGTGCCAGCAGCCCCACAGGGTTTGGGTACGAGCAGTACTTC. This gives the protein CASSPTGFGYEQYF.

J is TRBJ2-7 and V is TRBV4-1; a possible D gene is TRBD2 (5 bases). Germline assignment: CDR1 MGHRA and CDR2 YSYEKL. There are 15 residues in the CDR3. Trimming removed 1 base at V and 5 bases at J, with 15 bases between. CDR3 loop: CASSQVRLPGDEQYF. In DNA, the CDR3 is TGCGCCAGCAGCCAAGTCCGGCTTCCCGGGGACGAGCAGTACTTC.

The rearrangement uses TRBV9 and TRBJ2-2, with a weak D call TRBD2 (6 bases). Trimming took off 4 bases at V and 2 bases at J, with 12 bases between the two ends. Germline V gene data show CDR1 as SGDLS and CDR2 as YYNGEE. The CDR3 runs 15 residues. The CDR3 DNA reads as TGTGCCAGCAGCATCCGGGACTTAAACACCGGGGAGCTGTTTTTT. This translates into CASSIRDLNTGELFF.

This chain uses TRBV25-1 with TRBJ2-6; perhaps TRBD2 as D (5 bases). V lost 4 bases and J 1 base, leaving 5 bases between the germline ends. The CDR3 has 14 residues. CDR1 and CDR2 from the germline V gene are MGHDK and SYGVNS. CDR3 nucleotide sequence: TGTGCCAGCAGTGCGGGGTCTGGGGCCAACGTCCTGACTTTC. It specifies CASSAGSGANVLTF.

This clone was seen a single time. This rearrangement joins TRBV9 to TRBJ2-7; D gene unclear. The CDR3 is made up of 14 amino acids. CDR1 and CDR2 (germline): SGDLS, YYNGEE. Trimming removed 0 bases from V and 2 bases from J, with 9 bases in between. CDR3 sequence (DNA): TGTGCCAGCAGCGTAGGAGCGACCGCCTACGAGCAGTACTTC. Translation: CASSVGATAYEQYF.